The source of this TCR beta chain is a study of cytomegalovirus exposure and HLA in healthy donors. The junction had 13 bases not matched to a gene; V was cut back by 5 bases and J by 8 bases. The CDR3 is 15 amino acids. Per the germline V gene, CDR1 is SGHDT and CDR2 is YYEEEE. As regards this clone: The antigen is not known.

The PCR ran on 60 Vbeta and 13 Jbeta primers. Per the original methods: As a later analysis found, there were 78 million or so unique TCR beta chains, of which about 10 million were shared. Generated by immunoSEQ multiplex PCR, the TCRdb table keeps only in-frame clones and is missing some. D and trimming were read from the DNA, whereas the V and J calls and clone size are those reported in that table. Here the sample spans some 120,000 clones, approximately 74% being singletons. Study-wide results and caveats: The study put 150 or so TCR beta chains on its list as cytomegalovirus-associated. An analysis that was carried out later associated 16,951 TCR beta sequences with HLA alleles at 0.05 false discovery rate. Later examination showed HLA-associated TCR beta chains had greater clonal expansion than equally common others.

The sample taken for sequencing was PBMCs. This sequence joins TRBV5-6 and TRBJ1-2; 9 bases are a match to TRBD1. This TCR was sampled from a man aged 40-55 years in good health and CMV-seropositive. Here the CDR3 reads CASRLTTGGPRGYTF. CDR3 bases: TGTGCCAGCAGACTTACAACAGGGGGCCCGAGGGGCTACACCTTC.